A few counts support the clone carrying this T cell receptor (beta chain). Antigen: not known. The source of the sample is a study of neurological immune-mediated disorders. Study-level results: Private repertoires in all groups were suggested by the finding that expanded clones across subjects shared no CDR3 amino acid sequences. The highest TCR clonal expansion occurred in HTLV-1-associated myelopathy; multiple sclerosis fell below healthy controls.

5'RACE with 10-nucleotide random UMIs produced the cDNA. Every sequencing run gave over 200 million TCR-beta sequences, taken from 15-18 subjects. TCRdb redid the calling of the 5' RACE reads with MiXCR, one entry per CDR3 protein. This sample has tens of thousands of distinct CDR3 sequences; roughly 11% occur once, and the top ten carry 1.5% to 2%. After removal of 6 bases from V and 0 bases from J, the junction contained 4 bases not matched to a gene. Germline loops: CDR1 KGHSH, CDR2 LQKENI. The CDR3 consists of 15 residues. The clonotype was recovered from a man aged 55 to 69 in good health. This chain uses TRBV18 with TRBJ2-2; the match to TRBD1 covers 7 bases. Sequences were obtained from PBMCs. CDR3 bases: TGTGCCAGCTCCAGGGGACAGTCGAACACCGGGGAGCTGTTTTTT. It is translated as CASSRGQSNTGELFF.